The 28 T cell receptor beta chains listed next were all sequenced from one sample in a study of T-cell reconstitution after alpha-beta-depleted transplantation in children. During its preparation, the TCRbeta library received unique molecular identifiers. MiXCR, run by TCRdb on the PCR reads, gives a single entry per CDR3 protein. The sample contains hundreds of thousands of distinct CDR3 sequences, approximately 20% of which appear only once. This material consisted of PBMCs from the stem cell graft donor, taken from the stem cell graft. The receptor source for this set is a human donor who donated a stem cell graft to a child with acute lymphoblastic leukemia.

V gene TRBV25-1 combines with J gene TRBJ1-1; no definite D call. Germline V lookup: CDR1 MGHDK, CDR2 SYGVNS. The CDR3 sequence is 13 residues long. The V and J ends lost 3 bases and 2 bases respectively, with 7 bases between them. CDR3 loop: CASSEVANTEAFF. Here the CDR3 DNA reads TGTGCCAGCAGTGAGGTGGCTAACACTGAAGCTTTCTTT.

This clonotype has just a few counts. This chain connects TRBV5-1 to TRBJ2-5, with TRBD2 identical over 9 bases. Trimming took 3 bases from V and 2 from J; bases not matched to a gene: 14. Germline V gene lookup returns CDR1 SGHRS and CDR2 YFSETQ. This CDR3 comprises 18 residues. The CDR3 loop is CASSSSEGLAGFQETQYF. The CDR3 DNA sequence: TGCGCCAGCAGCTCGTCTGAGGGGCTAGCGGGATTTCAAGAGACCCAGTACTTC.

This clonotype was recorded at least ten times. The rearrangement uses TRBV20-1 and TRBJ2-1; 11 positions agree with TRBD2. V dropped 3 bases and J dropped 4; count of bases not matched to a gene: 5. CDR3 length equals 15 residues. Per germline, CDR1 DFQATT and CDR2 SNEGSKA (reference sequence). The CDR3 DNA reads TGCAGTGCTAGCGCTAGCGGGAGGTCTTACAATGAGCAGTTCTTC. It is translated as CSASASGRSYNEQFF.

The J gene is TRBJ2-2, the V gene TRBV25-1, with D perhaps TRBD1 (6 bases). Germline-derived CDR1 and CDR2 are MGHDK and SYGVNS. The CDR3 length is 16 residues. Trimming removed 3 bases at V and 4 bases at J, with 15 bases between. The CDR3: CASSEDRILFTGELFF. The CDR3 DNA follows: TGTGCCAGCAGTGAGGACAGAATCCTCTTCACCGGGGAGCTGTTTTTT.

The CDR3 is CASSQDLGAGNQPQHF. The DNA of the CDR3 is TGCGCCAGCAGCCAAGATCTGGGGGCGGGAAATCAGCCCCAGCATTTT. The V and J genes are TRBV4-1 and TRBJ1-5, with a weak D call TRBD1 (6 bases). Trimming removed 0 bases at V and 4 bases at J, with 13 bases between. This CDR3 comprises 16 residues. Germline values: CDR1 MGHRA, CDR2 YSYEKL.

This sequence joins TRBV18 and TRBJ1-1; maybe TRBD1 (5 bases). The CDR3 loop spans 14 amino acids. The germline CDR1 and CDR2 sequences are KGHSH and LQKENI. The germline V and J ends were trimmed by 6 bases and 5 bases, with 16 bases remaining between them. The CDR3 region is CASSPTGEWTEAFF. The CDR3, as DNA: TGTGCCAGCTCTCCCACGGGGGAATGGACTGAAGCTTTCTTT.

This clonotype showed up just a few times. The genes are TRBV20-1 and TRBJ1-1, with D unclear. The CDR3 is made up of 15 amino acids. V gave up 7 bases and J gave up 1 base, with 19 bases separating them. Per the germline V gene, CDR1 is DFQATT and CDR2 is SNEGSKA (reference sequence). CDR3 sequence: CSVNGRVDQNTEAFF. The CDR3, as DNA: TGCAGTGTTAATGGGAGGGTGGATCAGAACACTGAAGCTTTCTTT.

Comments on this clonotype: Relative to the germline gene, one junction end is altered; a read error may explain this. The CDR3 DNA sequence: TGCACCGTTGAGGGGCCCCCTAGCGGGAGTGCAGATACGCAGTATTTT. This gives the protein CTVEGPPSGSADTQYF. The rearrangement joins TRBV29-1 to TRBJ2-3, with 10 bases identical to TRBD2. Germline lookup yields CDR1 SQVTM and CDR2 ANQGSEA. The CDR3 runs 16 residues.

As to this clonotype: This CDR3 is missing its conserved last phenylalanine or tryptophan, likely due to a read error. The rearrangement links TRBV3-1 to TRBJ1-1, with D possibly matching TRBD1 (5 bases). Trimming removed 4 bases from V and 5 bases from J, with 17 bases in between. Germline CDR1 is LGHDT and CDR2 is YNNKEL (reference sequence). This CDR3 has 15 residues. CDR3 protein: CASSLRGTSGTEAFY. The CDR3 coding sequence is TGTGCCAGCAGCCTCCGGGGCACCAGCGGGACTGAAGCTTTCTAT.

The chain recombines TRBV29-1 with TRBJ2-2; maybe TRBD1 (5 bases). CDR3 length: 15 amino acids. V was clipped by 4 bases and J by 4 bases, with 16 bases between them. Germline-derived CDR1 and CDR2 are SQVTM and ANQGSEA. DNA for the CDR3: TGCAGCGTTGTCCTTGTGGCAGGGTCCACCGGGGAGCTGTTTTTT. This translates into CSVVLVAGSTGELFF.

In its sample, this clonotype was seen once. The chain uses TRBV4-1 and TRBJ1-2; 9 bases are a match to TRBD1. Germline V gene sequence: CDR1 MGHRA, CDR2 YSYEKL. CDR3 size: 18 residues. Trimming took 0 bases from V and 4 from J; bases not matched to a gene: 12. CDR3 bases: TGCGCCAGCAGCCAAGAATCAGTGGGACAGGGAAGAAGCTATGGCTACACCTTC. This gives the protein CASSQESVGQGRSYGYTF.

This clonotype was seen once. Relative to the germline gene, one junction end is altered; a read error may explain this. This sequence joins TRBV19 and TRBJ2-1, with 8 bases fitting TRBD2. From germline, CDR1 is LNHDA and CDR2 SQIVND (reference sequence). The CDR3 has 13 residues. CDR3 sequence reads: CAISMGTRNEQFF. The CDR3 bases are TGTGCCATTAGTATGGGGACTAGAAATGAGCAGTTCTTC.

This clonotype was picked up a small number of times. The rearrangement joins TRBV9 to TRBJ2-7; 8 nucleotides align to TRBD2. Germline lookup yields CDR1 SGDLS and CDR2 YYNGEE. The CDR3 length is 15 residues. V lost 4 bases, J lost 2 bases, and 8 bases stayed unmatched. For the CDR3, the DNA is TGTGCCAGCAGCCCCACGGGAGGGAGGACCTACGAGCAGTACTTC. Translation: CASSPTGGRTYEQYF.

The chain links TRBV5-5 to TRBJ2-7; TRBD2 might be the D (5 bases). This CDR3 has 15 amino acids. Germline assignment: CDR1 SGHKS and CDR2 YYEKEE (reference sequence). Trimming removed 7 bases from V and 5 bases from J, with 22 bases in between. As DNA, the CDR3 is TGTGCCAGCCGACCACATTGGACCACGGGGAACGAGCAGTACTTC. Its translation: CASRPHWTTGNEQYF.

The chain recombines TRBV12-3 or TRBV12-4 with TRBJ2-2, with D perhaps matching TRBD2 (6 bases). The CDR3 extends over 16 amino acids. Trimming removed 6 bases at V and 0 bases at J, with 14 bases between. The CDR3, as DNA: TGTGCCAGCAGCTCCGTTAGGAGGGCGAACACCGGGGAGCTGTTTTTT. Protein: CASSSVRRANTGELFF.

This clonotype was seen more than once but under ten times. V usage is TRBV29-1 and J usage is TRBJ2-7, with 9 bases matching TRBD2. The CDR3 is made up of 16 amino acids. Germline V lookup: CDR1 SQVTM, CDR2 ANQGSEA. J gave up 0 bases and V 0 bases, and 6 bases lay outside the gene matches. The CDR3 bases are TGCAGCGTTGAAGAGAGGGCTAGCGGGGCCTCCTACGAGCAGTACTTC. It specifies CSVEERASGASYEQYF.

This clonotype has a count of ten or more. The CDR3 DNA follows: TGCAGTGCTAGAGATTCCGGGGAGCTGTTTTTT. This codes for CSARDSGELFF. The chain combines TRBV20-1 with TRBJ2-2; D remains unclear. CDR3 length: 11 amino acids. Germline assignment: CDR1 DFQATT and CDR2 SNEGSKA (reference sequence). V shed 0 bases and J shed 6 bases, with 2 bases lying between them.

The rearrangement joins TRBV20-1 to TRBJ1-5, with TRBD1 matching over 7 bases. The CDR3 spans 14 residues. In germline, CDR1 is DFQATT, CDR2 SNEGSKA (reference sequence). Unmatched junction bases numbered 5, after V lost 4 bases and J lost 2 bases. The CDR3, as DNA: TGCAGTGCTATCCCTGGACAGGGCAATCAGCCCCAGCATTTT. It codes for CSAIPGQGNQPQHF.

The CDR3 reads CASSPLVGLGLFF. In nucleotides, the CDR3 is TGCGCCAGCAGCCCTCTAGTCGGCCTCGGACTGTTTTTT. V and J are TRBV5-1 and TRBJ1-4; D is unresolved. The CDR3 loop spans 13 amino acids. From germline, CDR1 is SGHRS and CDR2 YFSETQ. V was clipped by 4 bases and J by 13 bases, with 17 bases between them. The full variable domain, completed using reference TRBV5-1 and TRBJ1-4, is KAGVTQTPRYLIKTRGQQVTLSCSPISGHRSVSWYQQTPGQGLQFLFEYFSETQRNKGNFPGRFSGRQFSNSRSEMNVSTLELGDSALYLCASSPLVGLGLFFGSGTQLSVL.

CDR3 loop: CASSLALRNTEAFF. DNA for the CDR3: TGCGCCAGCAGCTTGGCCTTAAGGAACACTGAAGCTTTCTTT. This rearrangement joins TRBV5-1 to TRBJ1-1, with D unresolved. Germline assignment: CDR1 SGHRS and CDR2 YFSETQ. Trimming removed 0 bases at V and 1 base at J, with 7 bases between. The CDR3 has 14 residues.

This clonotype was seen just once. The chain uses TRBV5-1 and TRBJ1-1; D is possibly TRBD1 (6 bases). CDR1 is SGHRS, CDR2 YFSETQ, per germline. Trimming cost V 0 bases and J 1 base, with 10 bases left between them. CDR3 size: 15 residues. The CDR3 is CASSLGVGANTEAFF. The CDR3 DNA sequence: TGCGCCAGCAGCTTGGGCGTGGGGGCGAACACTGAAGCTTTCTTT.

This clonotype has a handful of counts. The J gene is TRBJ1-1, the V gene TRBV19; 8 bases map to TRBD1. CDR1 is LNHDA, CDR2 SQIVND, per germline (reference sequence). The V and J ends lost 3 bases and 1 base, in that order; junction bases with no gene match: 4. The CDR3 consists of 15 residues. Here the CDR3 reads CASSIRGQANTEAFF. CDR3 nucleotide sequence: TGTGCCAGTAGTATCCGGGGACAGGCGAACACTGAAGCTTTCTTT.

The rearrangement joins TRBV7-9 to TRBJ1-1; D is undetermined. The length of the CDR3 is 15 residues. V was clipped by 1 base and J by 3 bases, with 12 bases between them. Germline V gives CDR1 SEHNR, CDR2 FQNEAQ (reference sequence). CDR3 sequence: CASSLGTAGDTEAFF. The CDR3, as DNA: TGTGCCAGCAGCTTAGGGACCGCCGGGGACACTGAAGCTTTCTTT.

Here the CDR3 reads CASSETVGWAGELFF. The CDR3 DNA follows: TGTGCCAGCAGCGAGACCGTCGGCTGGGCCGGGGAGCTGTTTTTT. The chain links TRBV9 to TRBJ2-2, with D unclear. CDR1 and CDR2 from the germline V gene are SGDLS and YYNGEE. Trimming removed 3 bases from V and 6 bases from J, with 15 bases in between. The CDR3 length is 15 residues.

This sequence joins TRBV6-1 and TRBJ2-1; 7 bases line up with TRBD2. CDR1 is MNHNS and CDR2 is SASEGT in the germline V gene. The CDR3 sequence is 16 residues long. V lost 6 bases and J lost 5; bases outside the gene matches: 13. CDR3 coding DNA: TGTGCCAGCAGAAAGCTTCGGGGGACTACGAACAATGAGCAGTTCTTC. It codes for CASRKLRGTTNNEQFF.

The rearrangement uses TRBV12-3 or TRBV12-4 and TRBJ1-3; D uncertain. Trimming took off 6 bases at V and 0 bases at J, with 15 bases between the two ends. The CDR3 spans 16 residues. CDR3 sequence: CASSPLNRRSGNTIYF. The CDR3 DNA sequence: TGTGCCAGCAGCCCCCTCAACCGTCGCTCTGGAAACACCATATATTTT.

This clonotype has more than one count but fewer than ten. The chain has TRBV5-1 and TRBJ1-1; TRBD1 matches 8 bases. Germline assignment: CDR1 SGHRS and CDR2 YFSETQ. CDR3 size: 15 residues. V shed 2 bases and J 3 bases; nucleotides not matched to a gene: 6. Here the CDR3 reads CASSLWTGSDTEAFF. For the CDR3, the DNA is TGCGCCAGCAGCTTATGGACAGGGTCGGACACTGAAGCTTTCTTT.

This clonotype occurred many times. Here the CDR3 DNA reads TGCGCCAGCAGCACGGGGGACTACACAGATACGCAGTATTTT. It encodes CASSTGDYTDTQYF. This sequence joins TRBV5-1 and TRBJ2-3; 7 bases are shared with TRBD2. The V gene's germline CDR1 is SGHRS and CDR2 YFSETQ. The trim removed 4 bases at V and 2 bases at J, leaving 4 bases unmatched. The CDR3 has 14 amino acids. Looking up the rest from reference TRBV5-1 and TRBJ2-3 gives the full variable domain: KAGVTQTPRYLIKTRGQQVTLSCSPISGHRSVSWYQQTPGQGLQFLFEYFSETQRNKGNFPGRFSGRQFSNSRSEMNVSTLELGDSALYLCASSTGDYTDTQYFGPGTRLTVL.